This is a list of T cell receptor beta chains from one sample in a study of blood T cell repertoires in COVID-19. Profiling relied on immunoSEQ multiplex PCR, and the TCRdb table lists in-frame clones only, not all of them. The table shows about 280,000 clones, with roughly 80% occurring only once. Sequencing input: PBMCs or T cells enriched from blood (not recorded which). Receptors originate from a middle-aged man who had been exposed to COVID-19. The CDR3 runs from the conserved cysteine through the conserved F or W. A D gene is named only where the DNA matches it firmly. Not every row has a clone size; where given, it reads once, few, many or a size class.

j_gene | abundance | v_gene | d_gene | CDR3aa | CDR3nt
TRBJ2-3 | NA | TRBV11-2 | TRBD1 | CASSQGTVGYF | TGTGCCAGCAGCCAAGGGACAGTCGGGTATTTT
TRBJ1-1 | NA | TRBV28 | TRBD1 | CASTPGQPNTEAFF | TGTGCCAGCACCCCGGGACAGCCGAACACTGAAGCTTTCTTT
TRBJ2-2 | NA | TRBV23-1 | TRBD1 | CASSHWTGLGFRELFF | TGCGCCAGCAGTCACTGGACAGGGCTAGGTTTCCGGGAGCTGTTTTTT
TRBJ1-5 | NA | TRBV19 | NA | CASSETVRQPQHF | TGTGCCAGTAGCGAGACAGTCCGGCAGCCCCAGCATTTT
TRBJ2-5 | many | TRBV5-4 | TRBD1 | CASSGVTGGFETQYF | TGTGCCAGCTCGGGTGTGACAGGGGGCTTTGAGACCCAGTACTTC
TRBJ2-7 | NA | TRBV2 | TRBD1 | CASSVLAGTVDF | TGTGCCAGCAGCGTGCTGGCCGGGACAGTTGACTTC
TRBJ2-1 | NA | TRBV20-1 | NA | CSARSFSEQFF | TGCAGTGCTAGATCATTCAGTGAGCAGTTCTTC
TRBJ2-5 | NA | TRBV5-1 | TRBD1 | CASSADPGTGQETQYF | TGCGCCAGCAGCGCAGACCCCGGGACAGGGCAGGAGACCCAGTACTTC
TRBJ2-1 | NA | TRBV10-3 | TRBD2 | CAISGLAGRENEQFF | TGTGCCATCAGTGGCCTAGCGGGCCGGGAGAATGAGCAGTTCTTC
TRBJ1-3 | NA | TRBV11-2 | NA | CASSLGYGHGDTIYF | TGTGCCAGCAGCTTAGGCTACGGACACGGAGACACCATATATTTT
TRBJ1-4 | NA | TRBV6-5 | TRBD1 | CASTRQGATNEKLFF | TGTGCCAGCACGAGACAGGGGGCAACTAATGAAAAACTGTTTTTT
TRBJ2-2 | NA | TRBV15 | TRBD2 | CATSSTSGINTGELFF | TGTGCCACCAGCAGTACTAGCGGGATAAACACCGGGGAGCTGTTTTTT
TRBJ1-1 | NA | TRBV9 | TRBD1 | CASSVSQGAREAFF | TGTGCCAGCAGCGTAAGCCAGGGGGCGCGAGAAGCTTTCTTT
TRBJ1-6 | once | TRBV5-8 | TRBD1 | CASGRDRGTLGYNSPLHF | TGTGCCAGCGGACGGGACAGGGGAACTTTGGGTTATAATTCACCCCTCCACTTT
TRBJ2-2 | few | TRBV2 | TRBD2 | CASTELAHTGELFF | TGTGCCAGCACTGAACTAGCGCACACCGGGGAGCTGTTTTTT
TRBJ1-5 | NA | TRBV10-3 | TRBD1 | CATSDWDRNQPQHF | TGTGCCACCTCGGACTGGGACAGAAATCAGCCCCAGCATTTT
TRBJ1-4 | NA | TRBV14 | NA | CASSPAGEKLFF | TGTGCCAGCAGCCCCGCCGGGGAAAAACTGTTTTTT
TRBJ1-1 | NA | TRBV6-5 | NA | CASSYGQGTEAFF | TGTGCCAGCAGTTACGGGCAGGGCACTGAAGCTTTCTTT
TRBJ1-6 | NA | TRBV2 | NA | CAGSRVLGNSPLHF | TGTGCCGGAAGCCGGGTGCTAGGTAATTCACCCCTCCACTTT
TRBJ1-3 | NA | TRBV9 | TRBD1 | CASSVALGQSNTIYF | TGTGCCAGCAGCGTAGCCCTGGGACAGTCAAACACCATATATTTT
TRBJ1-2 | NA | TRBV7-9 | NA | CASIHGEGYDGYTF | TGTGCCAGCATCCATGGGGAGGGGTATGATGGCTACACCTTC
TRBJ1-4 | NA | TRBV6-1 | NA | CASSEDVLRATNEKLFF | TGTGCCAGCAGTGAAGACGTCCTGAGGGCAACTAATGAAAAACTGTTTTTT
TRBJ1-5 | once | TRBV18 | TRBD1 | CASSPDRDRIYQPQHF | TGTGCCAGCTCACCAGACCGGGACAGGATATATCAGCCCCAGCATTTT
TRBJ1-2 | NA | TRBV30 | TRBD1 | CAWVGTGRGYGYTF | TGTGCCTGGGTAGGGACAGGGAGGGGCTATGGCTACACCTTC
TRBJ1-6 | NA | TRBV23-1 | TRBD1 | CASSQPVGGTGRSYNSPLHF | TGCGCCAGCAGTCAACCCGTAGGGGGGACAGGCCGATCTTATAATTCACCCCTCCACTTT
TRBJ1-2 | NA | TRBV6-6 | TRBD1 | CASRPGTAHYGYTF | TGTGCCAGCAGACCCGGGACAGCCCACTATGGCTACACCTTC
TRBJ1-1 | few | TRBV6-1 | NA | CASSERGGHEAFF | TGTGCCAGCAGTGAAAGAGGAGGCCATGAAGCTTTCTTT
TRBJ2-1 | NA | TRBV7-9 | NA | CASSSRVGDEQFF | TGTGCCAGCAGCTCCCGGGTTGGCGATGAGCAGTTCTTC
TRBJ2-5 | NA | TRBV5-6 | NA | CASSGVGGYGETQYF | TGTGCCAGCAGCGGGGTCGGCGGGTACGGTGAGACCCAGTACTTC
TRBJ2-1 | NA | TRBV24-1 | NA | CATSDLGPSVHEQFF | TGTGCCACCAGTGATTTGGGGCCCTCGGTTCATGAGCAGTTCTTC
TRBJ1-2 | few | TRBV5-8 | NA | CASSLAGRGGGYTF | TGTGCCAGCAGCTTGGCAGGGAGGGGCGGTGGCTACACCTTC
TRBJ1-2 | NA | TRBV24-1 | TRBD1 | CATSDSGQGNYGYTF | TGTGCCACCAGTGACTCGGGACAGGGTAACTATGGCTACACCTTC
TRBJ2-5 | NA | TRBV7-8 | NA | CASSSEGYREETQYF | TGTGCCAGCAGTTCCGAAGGGTACAGGGAAGAGACCCAGTACTTC
TRBJ2-5 | few | TRBV5-6 | NA | CASSLAPRGPPQETQYF | TGTGCCAGCAGCCTTGCGCCCAGGGGCCCCCCTCAAGAGACCCAGTACTTC
TRBJ1-6 | NA | TRBV11-3 | TRBD1 | CASSPFGTGGGSPLHF | TGTGCCAGCAGCCCTTTTGGGACAGGGGGAGGGTCACCCCTCCACTTT
TRBJ2-3 | NA | TRBV5-1 | TRBD1 | CASSSMEQGAGDTQYF | TGCGCCAGCAGCTCCATGGAACAGGGGGCGGGAGATACGCAGTATTTT
TRBJ1-5 | many | TRBV6-4 | NA | CASSFRTVFNQPQHF | TGTGCCAGCAGCTTCAGGACAGTCTTCAATCAGCCCCAGCATTTT
TRBJ1-2 | NA | TRBV28 | TRBD1 | CASSRQGFNYGYTF | TGTGCCAGCAGTCGACAGGGCTTTAACTATGGCTACACCTTC
TRBJ1-2 | many | TRBV7-8 | TRBD1 | CATTTPGTGGNYGYTF | TGTGCCACAACGACCCCCGGGACAGGGGGGAACTATGGCTACACCTTC
TRBJ2-2 | NA | TRBV10-3 | NA | CAIGAGINTGELFF | TGTGCCATCGGCGCAGGGATAAACACCGGGGAGCTGTTTTTT
TRBJ1-5 | NA | TRBV27 | TRBD1 | CASSFRTGVGQPQHF | TGTGCCAGCAGTTTCCGAACAGGGGTTGGTCAGCCCCAGCATTTT
TRBJ1-1 | NA | TRBV4-1 | TRBD1 | CASSFVGGRMNTEAFF | TGCGCCAGCAGCTTCGTAGGGGGCCGGATGAACACTGAAGCTTTCTTT
TRBJ2-1 | NA | TRBV15 | NA | CATSTVSSYNEQFF | TGTGCCACCAGCACGGTTAGCTCCTACAATGAGCAGTTCTTC
TRBJ2-5 | NA | TRBV7-8 | TRBD2 | CASSFSGGVETQYF | TGTGCCAGCAGCTTCTCGGGGGGGGTGGAGACCCAGTACTTC
TRBJ1-6 | NA | TRBV28 | NA | CASRQTNSPLHF | TGTGCCAGCCGACAGACAAATTCACCCCTCCACTTT
TRBJ2-1 | NA | TRBV2 | NA | CASNPLGRNEQFF | TGTGCCAGCAATCCGCTGGGGCGGAATGAGCAGTTCTTC
TRBJ2-3 | once | TRBV5-4 | TRBD1 | CASSVGQGADTQYF | TGTGCCAGCAGCGTAGGACAGGGGGCAGATACGCAGTATTTT
TRBJ1-1 | NA | TRBV19 | TRBD1 | CASSRDRDTEAFF | TGTGCCAGTAGTAGGGACAGGGACACTGAAGCTTTCTTT
TRBJ2-3 | NA | TRBV6-4 | NA | CASSASGTDTQYF | TGTGCCAGCAGTGCTAGCGGCACAGATACGCAGTATTTT
TRBJ1-2 | few | TRBV28 | NA | CASSSGGRGYTF | TGTGCCAGCAGTTCGGGGGGAAGGGGCTACACCTTC
TRBJ1-5 | NA | TRBV6-5 | NA | CASSQGHSQPQHF | TGTGCCAGCAGCCAGGGACACAGTCAGCCCCAGCATTTT
TRBJ1-5 | NA | TRBV2 | TRBD1 | CASTPTGGVQPQHF | TGTGCCAGCACTCCTACAGGGGGCGTTCAGCCCCAGCATTTT
TRBJ1-5 | NA | TRBV10-3 | NA | CAIKGQKSNQPQHF | TGTGCCATCAAAGGACAGAAATCCAATCAGCCCCAGCATTTT
TRBJ1-6 | NA | TRBV19 | TRBD1 | CASSHRDRINSPLHF | TGTGCCAGTAGCCACAGGGACAGGATTAATTCACCCCTCCACTTT
TRBJ2-1 | NA | TRBV30 | NA | CAWSVLGDNEQFF | TGTGCCTGGAGTGTACTGGGAGACAATGAGCAGTTCTTC
TRBJ1-1 | NA | TRBV6-6 | TRBD1 | CASSTKDRGAFF | TGTGCCAGCAGTACTAAAGACAGGGGGGCTTTCTTT
TRBJ1-2 | NA | TRBV19 | NA | CASGGRPSLGYGYTF | TGTGCCAGCGGGGGTAGACCCTCCCTAGGCTATGGCTACACCTTC